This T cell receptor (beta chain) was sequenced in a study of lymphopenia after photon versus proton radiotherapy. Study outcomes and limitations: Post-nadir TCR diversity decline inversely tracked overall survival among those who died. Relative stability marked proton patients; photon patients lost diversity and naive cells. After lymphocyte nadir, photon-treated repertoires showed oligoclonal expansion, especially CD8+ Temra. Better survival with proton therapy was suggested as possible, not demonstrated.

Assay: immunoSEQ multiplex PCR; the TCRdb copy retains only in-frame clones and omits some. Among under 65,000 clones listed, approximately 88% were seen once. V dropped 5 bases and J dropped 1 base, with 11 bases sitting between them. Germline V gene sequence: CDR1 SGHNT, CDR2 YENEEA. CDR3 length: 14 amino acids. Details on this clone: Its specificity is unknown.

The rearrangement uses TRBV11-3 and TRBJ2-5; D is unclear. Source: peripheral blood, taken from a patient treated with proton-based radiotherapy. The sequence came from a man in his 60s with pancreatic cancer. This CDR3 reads CASSPFFSQETQYF. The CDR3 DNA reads TGTGCCAGCAGCCCATTTTTTTCCCAAGAGACCCAGTACTTC.